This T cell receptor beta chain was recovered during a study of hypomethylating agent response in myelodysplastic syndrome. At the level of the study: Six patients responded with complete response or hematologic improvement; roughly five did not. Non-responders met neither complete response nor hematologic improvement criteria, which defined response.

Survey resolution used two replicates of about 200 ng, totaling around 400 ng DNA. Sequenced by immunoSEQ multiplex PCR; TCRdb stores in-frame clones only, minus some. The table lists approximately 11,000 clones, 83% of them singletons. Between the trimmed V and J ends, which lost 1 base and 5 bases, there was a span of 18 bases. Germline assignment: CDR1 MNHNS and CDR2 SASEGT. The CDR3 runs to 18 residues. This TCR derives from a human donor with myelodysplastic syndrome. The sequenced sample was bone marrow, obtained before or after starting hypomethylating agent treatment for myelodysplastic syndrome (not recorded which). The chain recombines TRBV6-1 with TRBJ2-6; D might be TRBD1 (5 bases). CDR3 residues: CASSEDWTRMERANVLTF. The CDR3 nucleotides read TGTGCCAGCAGTGAAGACTGGACACGCATGGAAAGGGCCAACGTCCTGACTTTC.